This T cell receptor (beta chain) was sequenced in a study of blood T cell repertoires in COVID-19. Study at large: The analysed material was cDNA or gDNA that came from T cells, B-cell-depleted T cells, or PBMCs.

The authors' processing: Counts of nucleated cells, estimated from reference gene primer amplification, were obtained. Produced via immunoSEQ multiplex PCR; TCRdb's table is partial and in-frame only. That table is the source of V, J and clone size, and D and trimming were worked out from the DNA. This repertoire shows roughly 150,000 clones, around 80% found once; its top ten account for roughly 19%. V lost 1 base, J lost 8 bases, and 7 bases stayed unmatched. This CDR3 spans 15 amino acids. CDR1 is SGDLS and CDR2 is YYNGEE in the germline V gene. The chain joins TRBV9 to TRBJ2-3; 10 nucleotides line up with TRBD2. The clonotype was recovered from a woman over 75 with acute or convalescent COVID-19. Specimen: peripheral blood. The CDR3 DNA follows: TGTGCCAGCAGCGTAACTAGCGGGACCCCAGCTACGCAGTATTTT. It is translated as CASSVTSGTPATQYF.